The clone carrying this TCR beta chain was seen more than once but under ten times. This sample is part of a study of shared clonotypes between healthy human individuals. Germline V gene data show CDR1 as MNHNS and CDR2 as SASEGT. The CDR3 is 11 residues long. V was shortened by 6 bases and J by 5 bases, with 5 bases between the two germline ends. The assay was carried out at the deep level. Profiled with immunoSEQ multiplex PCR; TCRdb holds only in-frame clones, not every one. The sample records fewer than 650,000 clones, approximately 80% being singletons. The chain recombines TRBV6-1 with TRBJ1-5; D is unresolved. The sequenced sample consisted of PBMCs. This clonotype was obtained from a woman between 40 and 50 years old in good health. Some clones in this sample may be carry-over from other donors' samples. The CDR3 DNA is TGTGCCAGCAGGACGGATCAGCCCCAGCATTTT. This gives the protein CASRTDQPQHF.